This TCR beta chain was obtained from a study of HIV-infected patients and healthy controls. The sample holds one count of this clonotype. This CDR3 is built from 14 residues. Trimming at V came to 0 bases and at J to 14 bases, leaving 10 bases not matched to a gene. The germline CDR1 and CDR2 sequences are KGHSH and LQKENI. TCRdb processed the 5' RACE reads anew with MiXCR; each CDR3 protein has one entry. Of 65,000 to 70,000 distinct CDR3 sequences listed, roughly a sixth were seen once; the top ten hold approximately 5%. What was sequenced was CD4+ T cells from blood. The receptor's source is a human donor in good health. The chain has TRBV18 and TRBJ1-3; 7 positions match TRBD1. CDR3 in DNA: TGTGCCAGCTCACCACCGGGACAGAAATACTCGGTATATTTT. This translates into CASSPPGQKYSVYF.